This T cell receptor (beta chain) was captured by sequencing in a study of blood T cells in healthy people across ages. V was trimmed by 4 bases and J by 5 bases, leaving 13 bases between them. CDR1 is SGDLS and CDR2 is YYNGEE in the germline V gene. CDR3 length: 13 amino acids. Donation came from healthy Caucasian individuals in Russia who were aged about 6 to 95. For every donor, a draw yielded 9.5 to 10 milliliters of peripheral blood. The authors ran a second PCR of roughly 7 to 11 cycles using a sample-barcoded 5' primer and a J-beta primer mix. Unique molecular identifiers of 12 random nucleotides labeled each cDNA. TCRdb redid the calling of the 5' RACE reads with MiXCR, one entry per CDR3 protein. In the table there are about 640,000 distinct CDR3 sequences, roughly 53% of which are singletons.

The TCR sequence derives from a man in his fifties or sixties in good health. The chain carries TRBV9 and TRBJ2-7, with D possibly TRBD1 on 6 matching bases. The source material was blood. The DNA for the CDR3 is TGTGCCAGCAGCCCGACAGGATCCGACGAGCAGTACTTC. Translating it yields CASSPTGSDEQYF.